Presented here are 15 T cell receptor beta chains from one specimen sequenced in a study of blood T cell repertoires in COVID-19 (dated by TCRdb to 2018 to 2021). The library was generated by the immunoSEQ multiplex PCR assay. This is the immuneACCESS table as TCRdb keeps it, with only in-frame sequences that have V and J called. A part of the clones is gone; compared with another copy, unresolved V genes explain less than half, and the rest is unexplained. Here the sample has more than 90,000 clones; 82% occur a single time. The ten top clones hold roughly 18% of the sample. Sequencing input: peripheral blood. The receptors were gathered from an older man with acute or convalescent COVID-19.

The chain couples TRBV5-1 to TRBJ2-5; D is undetermined. V lost 4 bases and J lost 3, with 4 bases in between. The CDR3 is 11 amino acids. Looked up from germline, CDR1 is SGHRS and CDR2 is YFSETQ. CDR3 residues: CASSVKETQYF. CDR3 nucleotides: TGCGCCAGCAGCGTTAAAGAGACCCAGTACTTC.

The V and J genes are TRBV6-5 and TRBJ1-4; no clear D. CDR3 size: 14 residues. With 7 bases removed from V and 8 bases from J, the gap between germline ends came to 17 bases. CDR1 MNHEY and CDR2 SVGAGI come from the germline V gene. The CDR3 sequence is CASKRAQLREKLFF. As DNA, the CDR3 is TGTGCCAGCAAGCGGGCGCAGTTGAGGGAAAAACTGTTTTTT.

The chain is built from TRBV4-3 and TRBJ2-2; 8 bases fit TRBD2. V lost 0 bases to trimming and J lost 7 bases; unmatched junction nucleotides: 7. The CDR3 extends over 16 amino acids. Germline CDR1 and CDR2: LGHNA and YSLEER. Here the CDR3 DNA reads TGCGCCAGCAGCCAAGATCCGGGGGGGGCCGGCGGGGAGCTGTTTTTT. Protein product: CASSQDPGGAGGELFF.

This sequence joins TRBV24-1 and TRBJ2-5, with a weak D call TRBD1 (5 bases). The CDR3 contains 13 residues. Germline CDR1 reads KGHDR; CDR2 reads SFDVKD. The germline V and J ends were trimmed by 6 bases and 2 bases, with 9 bases remaining between them. CDR3 loop: CATSKPGQETQYF. Here the CDR3 DNA reads TGTGCCACCAGTAAGCCAGGGCAAGAGACCCAGTACTTC.

The chain employs TRBV27 and TRBJ2-2; maybe TRBD2 (5 bases). The CDR3 contains 16 residues. Germline CDR1 is MNHEY and CDR2 is SMNVEV (reference sequence). V was pared by 2 bases and J by 7 bases, with 17 bases between. The CDR3 loop is CASSLEGPRSGGELFF. The CDR3 coding sequence is TGTGCCAGCAGTTTAGAGGGCCCCCGAAGCGGCGGGGAGCTGTTTTTT.

DNA of the CDR3: TGCGCCAGCAGTGCGGGAGGTAGAAATGAAAAACTGTTTTTT. Its translation is CASSAGGRNEKLFF. J is TRBJ1-4 and V is TRBV5-1; D call uncertain. Germline assignment: CDR1 SGHRS and CDR2 YFSETQ. V was cut by 5 bases and J by 5 bases, with 13 bases left in between. The CDR3 covers 14 residues.

The CDR3 nucleotides read TGTGCCTGGCTAAACCCCGGGACTAGCGGATCCTACGAGCAGTACTTC. It is translated as CAWLNPGTSGSYEQYF. V usage is TRBV30 and J usage is TRBJ2-7; 11 bases line up with TRBD2. Looked up from germline, CDR1 is GTSNPN and CDR2 is SVGIG (reference sequence). The CDR3 runs 16 residues. Trimming removed 5 bases from V and 1 base from J; junction bases left unmatched: 10.

The gene calls are TRBV4-3 and TRBJ2-6; 7 nucleotides match TRBD2. V shed 0 bases, J shed 0 bases, and the junction held 2 bases outside the gene matches. Germline values: CDR1 LGHNA, CDR2 YSLEER. The CDR3 is 17 residues long. The chain's CDR3 is CASSQEGGFSGANVLTF. In nucleotides, the CDR3 is TGCGCCAGCAGCCAAGAGGGAGGGTTCTCTGGGGCCAACGTCCTGACTTTC.

This chain links TRBV9 with TRBJ1-4, with D possibly matching TRBD1 (5 bases). V was pared by 1 base and J by 2 bases, with 6 bases between. Germline lookup yields CDR1 SGDLS and CDR2 YYNGEE. This CDR3 spans 14 amino acids. In DNA, the CDR3 is TGTGCCAGCAGCGTATCAGGGACTAATGAAAAACTGTTTTTT. It translates to CASSVSGTNEKLFF.

This chain links TRBV5-5 with TRBJ1-2; perhaps TRBD1 as D (6 bases). Trimming took 4 bases from V and 8 from J, leaving 21 bases between them. Germline CDR1 and CDR2: SGHKS and YYEKEE (reference sequence). This CDR3 spans 15 amino acids. The CDR3 sequence: CASSVGDQGLGGYTF. The CDR3 DNA follows: TGTGCCAGCAGCGTTGGGGATCAGGGGCTAGGAGGCTACACCTTC.

V usage is TRBV7-9 and J usage is TRBJ2-5, with D unresolved. Trimming removed 5 bases from V and 1 base from J, with 14 bases in between. The CDR3 is made up of 15 amino acids. CDR1 and CDR2 (germline): SEHNR, FQNEAQ (reference sequence). The CDR3 loop reads CASSQSGPFQETQYF. For the CDR3, the DNA is TGTGCCAGCAGCCAGTCTGGGCCATTCCAAGAGACCCAGTACTTC.

This clone was seen only a few times. The gene calls are TRBV4-3 and TRBJ1-2, with 9 bases aligning to TRBD1. The CDR3 runs 15 residues. Trimming took 0 bases from V and 8 from J; bases not matched to a gene: 7. In germline, CDR1 is LGHNA, CDR2 YSLEER. The CDR3 DNA sequence: TGCGCCAGCAGCCAAGATCTGGGGACAGGGAACGGCTACACCTTC. Translating gives CASSQDLGTGNGYTF.

The V and J genes are TRBV7-9 and TRBJ1-2; 8 bases are a match to TRBD1. The CDR3 runs to 16 residues. Trimming removed 1 base from V and 7 bases from J; junction bases left unmatched: 11. Germline V gives CDR1 SEHNR, CDR2 FQNEAQ (reference sequence). The CDR3 DNA reads TGTGCCAGCAGCTTAGGAGCCTTGGGCAGGGGGCCTGGCTACACCTTC. The encoded protein is CASSLGALGRGPGYTF.

The V call is TRBV4-3, the J call TRBJ1-2, with 10 nucleotides matching TRBD1. In germline, CDR1 is LGHNA, CDR2 YSLEER. Losses at the gene ends were 3 bases for V and 4 bases for J; bases not matched to a gene: 8. The CDR3 consists of 16 residues. The CDR3 is CASSHLRDRGAYGYTF. As DNA, the CDR3 is TGCGCCAGCAGCCATCTCAGGGACAGGGGTGCCTATGGCTACACCTTC.

CDR3 residues: CASSLVTGPLSSGANVLTF. For the CDR3, the DNA is TGTGCCAGCAGCTTAGTCACAGGGCCTCTAAGCTCTGGGGCCAACGTCCTGACTTTC. The chain uses TRBV7-6 and TRBJ2-6, with D possibly matching TRBD1 (6 bases). The germline gives CDR1 SGHVS, CDR2 FNYEAQ. The CDR3 extends over 19 amino acids. V was cut by 1 base and J by 0 bases, with 16 bases left in between. The full variable domain, completed using reference TRBV7-6 and TRBJ2-6, is GAGVSQSPRYKVTKRGQDVALRCDPISGHVSLYWYRQALGQGPEFLTYFNYEAQQDKSGLPNDRFSAERPEGSISTLTIQRTEQRDSAMYRCASSLVTGPLSSGANVLTFGAGSRLTVL.